This T cell receptor (beta chain) emerged from a study of chemoradiotherapy in HPV16-positive cancers. The overall study: Functional T-cell assays on a couple of HPV16-positive patients' cells defined candidate HPV-specific clones and common TCR motifs.

General study points: Functional assays defining HPV-specific T cells used only a couple of HPV16-positive patients. Candidate HPV-specific clones and E7-related TCR motifs grew in tumor during treatment. For HPV16-positive patients, expanding HPV-responsive T cells associated with longer recurrence-free survival.

Of note for this clone: Antigen: not known.

J gave up 4 bases and V 4 bases, and 7 bases lay outside the gene matches. Germline-derived CDR1 and CDR2 are SGHNT and YYREEE (reference sequence). The CDR3 runs 15 residues. Only in-frame clones appear in the TCRdb table, and some are missing; sequencing was by immunoSEQ multiplex PCR. The profile covers around 1,800 clones, with 85% to 95% appearing a single time and approximately 2.4% taken by the ten largest. The material was tumor tissue, obtained from a patient who underwent chemoradiotherapy. The sequence was collected from a human donor with HPV-associated anogenital cancer. V gene TRBV5-4 combines with J gene TRBJ1-2, with 10 positions matching TRBD1. The CDR3: CASSMGQGQVYGYTF. Here the CDR3 DNA reads TGTGCCAGCAGCATGGGACAGGGGCAAGTCTATGGCTACACCTTC.